One T cell receptor (beta chain) is described in this entry. Germline CDR1 and CDR2: LNHDA and SQIVND (reference sequence). Trimming took 7 bases from V and 3 from J, leaving 15 bases between them. The CDR3 runs to 14 residues. The study ran its PCR with 60 Vbeta and 13 Jbeta primers. The method was immunoSEQ multiplex PCR; TCRdb's version includes in-frame clones alone and lacks a portion of them. The sample lists about 150,000 clones; around 10% were seen once. This specimen belongs to a study of cytomegalovirus exposure and HLA in healthy donors. What was sequenced was PBMCs. This chain uses TRBV19 with TRBJ1-1; possibly TRBD1 for D (5 bases). The receptor comes from a male donor in good health and CMV-seronegative. CDR3 sequence: CASNPRGVDTEAFF. Written as DNA, the CDR3 is TGTGCCAGTAATCCCCGGGGGGTCGACACTGAAGCTTTCTTT.